This TCR beta chain originates from a study of T cell responses to AZD1222 COVID-19 vaccine. The repertoire was sequenced with immunoSEQ multiplex PCR; TCRdb's copy has only in-frame clones and lacks some. The data contain some 45,000 clones, about 90% of them singletons. The study's findings and limits: Across the whole spike, CD4 TCRs peaked at regions 160-218 and 743-854.

On this clone itself: The antigen remains unidentified.

Germline CDR1 is SGHDT and CDR2 is YYEEEE. With V trimmed by 0 bases and J by 5 bases, 8 bases remained unmatched. The CDR3 is made up of 16 amino acids. This receptor was obtained from an adult who received the AZD1222 COVID-19 vaccine. This specimen was peripheral blood, taken 28 days after the second AZD1222 dose. The chain links TRBV5-6 to TRBJ1-5; 7 nucleotides match TRBD1. The CDR3 here is CASSLAREGADQPQHF. The CDR3 region has the DNA TGTGCCAGCAGCTTGGCCCGGGAGGGGGCGGATCAGCCCCAGCATTTT.